The 17 T cell receptor beta chains below come from one sample, sequenced in a study of identical twins (dated by TCRdb to between 2015 and 2016). The library was produced with 5' RACE. The sequencer was an Illumina HiSeq 2000. TCRdb reran the public reads through fastp at Q25 and MiXCR, keeping productive beta chains. Records with the same CDR3 protein are collapsed into one entry carrying the most frequent genes and DNA. The sample profile shows roughly 770,000 distinct CDR3 sequences; roughly 18% of them were found once. Of the sample, roughly 14% is held by the ten largest clones. Separately, the same data were catalogued under a study of T cells expressing NK-cell markers.

Sequencing was done on a sample of PBMCs. The receptors were sampled from a woman aged 18-30 years in good health.

This chain joins TRBV10-3 and TRBJ2-1, with D unresolved. The CDR3 consists of 12 residues. Trimming shortened V by 4 bases and J by 7 bases, and 8 bases separated the two germline ends. Germline values: CDR1 ENHRY, CDR2 SYGVKD. CDR3 protein: CAISVGRNEQFF. CDR3 sequence (DNA): TGTGCCATCAGTGTGGGTCGTAATGAGCAGTTCTTC.

This clonotype turned up a few times. This sequence joins TRBV14 and TRBJ2-7, with a weak D call TRBD2 (6 bases). The V end lost 2 bases, the J end lost 6 bases, and 20 bases lay between the germline ends. Germline CDR1 and CDR2: SGHDN and FVKESK. The CDR3 consists of 16 residues. The CDR3 here is CASSQNSGATSPEQYF. CDR3 nucleotide sequence: TGTGCCAGCAGCCAAAACTCCGGCGCGACTAGTCCCGAGCAGTACTTC.

V usage is TRBV5-1 and J usage is TRBJ2-7; D may correspond to TRBD1 or TRBD2 (5 bases each). Trimming removed 3 bases from V and 4 bases from J, with 14 bases in between. CDR1 is SGHRS, CDR2 YFSETQ, per germline. The CDR3 covers 14 residues. The CDR3 coding sequence is TGCGCCAGCAGCTGGACGGGACCAGGGTACGAGCAGTACTTC. Residues: CASSWTGPGYEQYF.

The sample holds a few counts of this clonotype. The rearrangement links TRBV9 to TRBJ1-4, with D perhaps TRBD1 (6 bases). CDR3 length equals 13 residues. Per the germline V gene, CDR1 is SGDLS and CDR2 is YYNGEE. Trimming left V 4 bases short and J 6 bases short, with 10 bases between. The CDR3 is CASSRQADEKLFF. CDR3 DNA sequence: TGTGCCAGCAGCCGACAGGCGGATGAAAAACTGTTTTTT.

CDR3 bases: TGCGCCAGCACCGCCAGCCAAGAGACCCAGTACTTC. Protein product: CASTASQETQYF. This chain joins TRBV5-1 and TRBJ2-5; unclear D gene. The CDR3 is 12 amino acids. Looked up from germline, CDR1 is SGHRS and CDR2 is YFSETQ. The V and J ends lost 6 bases and 1 base respectively, with 7 bases between them. Together with reference TRBV5-1 and TRBJ2-5, the CDR3 gives the full variable domain: KAGVTQTPRYLIKTRGQQVTLSCSPISGHRSVSWYQQTPGQGLQFLFEYFSETQRNKGNFPGRFSGRQFSNSRSEMNVSTLELGDSALYLCASTASQETQYFGPGTRLLVL.

The chain uses TRBV27 and TRBJ2-7; no definite D call. Germline V gene data show CDR1 as MNHEY and CDR2 as SMNVEV (reference sequence). The CDR3 consists of 12 residues. Trimming left V 6 bases short and J 6 bases short, with 12 bases between. This chain's CDR3 is CASSPRKGEQYF. The CDR3 nucleotides are TGTGCCAGCAGCCCCAGAAAGGGCGAGCAGTACTTC.

The DNA for the CDR3 is TGCGCCAGCAGCCAGACCCCAGCAGCGGCAGGCTACGAGCAGTACTTC. Its protein product is CASSQTPAAAGYEQYF. This chain joins TRBV4-3 and TRBJ2-7; D possibly corresponds to TRBD2 (5 bases). V was pared by 3 bases and J by 3 bases, with 18 bases between. Germline loops: CDR1 LGHNA, CDR2 YSLEER. The CDR3 extends over 16 amino acids.

There are a few counts of this clonotype. The chain recombines TRBV12-3 or TRBV12-4 with TRBJ2-3; D perhaps matches TRBD2 (7 bases). Trimming removed 7 bases from V and 3 bases from J, with 17 bases in between. This CDR3 has 15 residues. This CDR3 reads CASKPGGGRTDTQYF. Written as DNA, the CDR3 is TGTGCCAGCAAACCTGGGGGGGGCCGGACAGATACGCAGTATTTT.

This clonotype has more than one count but fewer than ten. The genes are TRBV9 and TRBJ2-3, with TRBD2 matching 8 bases. Trimming cost V 3 bases and J 0 bases; bases outside gene matches: 3. The CDR3 spans 15 residues. Per the germline V gene, CDR1 is SGDLS and CDR2 is YYNGEE. CDR3 region: CASSETGGSTDTQYF. CDR3 DNA: TGTGCCAGCAGCGAAACGGGGGGGAGCACAGATACGCAGTATTTT.

This chain connects TRBV29-1 to TRBJ2-1, with D unclear. V dropped 3 bases and J dropped 6 bases, with 9 bases sitting between them. The CDR3 is 12 residues long. In germline, CDR1 is SQVTM, CDR2 ANQGSEA. The CDR3 DNA sequence: TGCAGCGTTGACCGGGTTGGCAATGAGCAGTTCTTC. This gives the protein CSVDRVGNEQFF.

This clonotype was seen more than once but under ten times. A read error is the likely source, as a far larger clone sits one nucleotide away. The J gene is TRBJ1-1, the V gene TRBV6-5; D possibly corresponds to TRBD1 (5 bases). This CDR3 has 12 residues. From germline, CDR1 is MNHEY and CDR2 SVGAGI. Trimming removed 5 bases from V and 4 bases from J, with 8 bases in between. The CDR3 region is CASSMGGTEAFF. The CDR3 region has the DNA TGTGCCAGCAGTATGGGGGGCACTGAAGCTTTCTTT.

This clonotype was seen more than once but under ten times. The chain uses TRBV5-1 and TRBJ2-2, with 8 bases that match TRBD2. The junction had 4 bases not matched to a gene; V was cut back by 1 base and J by 2 bases. Germline-derived CDR1 and CDR2 are SGHRS and YFSETQ. The CDR3 loop spans 16 amino acids. The CDR3, as DNA: TGCGCCAGCAGCTTGTGGGGACTAGGTAACACCGGGGAGCTGTTTTTT. Translation: CASSLWGLGNTGELFF.

This chain connects TRBV5-1 to TRBJ1-5; 9 bases match TRBD1. Trimming took 3 bases from V and 7 from J; bases not matched to a gene: 8. The CDR3 has 15 amino acids. Per the germline V gene, CDR1 is SGHRS and CDR2 is YFSETQ. CDR3 in DNA: TGCGCCAGCAGCTGGACGGGACAGGGTGGGCAGCCCCAGCATTTT. The encoded protein is CASSWTGQGGQPQHF.

This clonotype was observed a handful of times. For the CDR3, the DNA is TGTGCCAGCAGTCTTTTCCAGGGGGAATATGGCTACACCTTC. As protein: CASSLFQGEYGYTF. V is TRBV7-9 and J is TRBJ1-2; 7 bases line up with TRBD1. Germline loops: CDR1 SEHNR, CDR2 FQNEAQ (reference sequence). Trimming removed 6 bases from V and 5 bases from J; junction bases left unmatched: 9. The CDR3 is 14 residues long.

This clonotype was seen only a few times. This rearrangement joins TRBV7-2 to TRBJ2-1; D might be TRBD2 (5 bases). The CDR3 spans 16 residues. Trimming left V 3 bases short and J 0 bases short, with 12 bases between. Germline V CDR1 and CDR2: SGHTA, FQGNSA. For the CDR3, the DNA is TGTGCCAGCAGCTTGGCCCCAGCGGTCTCCTACAATGAGCAGTTCTTC. Protein product: CASSLAPAVSYNEQFF.

The CDR3 sequence: CASSHSAGTVDEQYF. The CDR3 coding sequence is TGCGCCAGCAGCCACAGTGCCGGGACAGTAGACGAGCAGTACTTC. V gene TRBV4-3 combines with J gene TRBJ2-7, with 7 positions matching TRBD1. This CDR3 is built from 15 residues. With 3 bases clipped from V and 5 bases from J, the junction kept 10 bases outside the gene matches. Germline CDR1 reads LGHNA; CDR2 reads YSLEER.

The chain recombines TRBV12-3 or TRBV12-4 with TRBJ1-2, with TRBD1 as a possible D gene (5 bases). V dropped 6 bases and J dropped 1 base, with 15 bases sitting between them. This CDR3 contains 15 residues. The CDR3 protein is CASRAPGPYNYGYTF. The CDR3 coding sequence is TGTGCCAGCAGGGCTCCGGGACCATATAACTATGGCTACACCTTC.